The text below deals with one T cell receptor beta chain. No antigen is known for it. There are 15 residues in the CDR3. The germline V gene has CDR1 KGHDR and CDR2 SFDVKD. The junction had 7 bases not matched to a gene; V was cut back by 6 bases and J by 5 bases. Unique molecular identifiers featured in each of the TCR beta cDNA libraries. Each CDR3 protein is one row after TCRdb ran MiXCR on the PCR reads. The sample consists of approximately 770,000 distinct CDR3 sequences, just over 45% of them appearing once. The entry originates in a study of post-analysis software for immune sequencing data. Whole-study context: Several disease courses (relapsing-remitting, secondary progressive and progressive-relapsing) of multiple sclerosis were included. The study, taken as a whole, reports: There were five or six TRBV segments more frequent in patients than controls, and TRBV5-6, TRBV5-1 and TRBV20-1 were among them. In multiple sclerosis, normalized Chao1 diversity was significantly below that of controls.

This TCR came from a girl under 18 with multiple sclerosis. The rearrangement links TRBV24-1 to TRBJ2-3, with TRBD2 matching 10 bases. The sample was blood. The CDR3 sequence is CATSPTSGMGDTQYF. The CDR3, as DNA: TGTGCCACCAGTCCAACTAGCGGGATGGGAGATACGCAGTATTTT.